The 19 T cell receptor beta chains presented below share a single source sample, sequenced in a study of OX40 agonist ivuxolimab in advanced cancers. Sequenced by immunoSEQ multiplex PCR; TCRdb stores in-frame clones only, minus some. This sample has roughly 70,000 clones, with approximately 86% found just once. Here the sequenced sample was CD4+ or CD8+ T cells sorted from blood, taken in a trial of the OX40 agonist ivuxolimab. The receptor set was obtained from an adult with an advanced solid tumor such as melanoma, head and neck, liver or kidney cancer.

The chain combines TRBV27 with TRBJ1-1; D unresolved. V lost 5 bases and J lost 2, with 9 bases in between. From germline, CDR1 is MNHEY and CDR2 SMNVEV (reference sequence). The length of the CDR3 is 13 residues. CDR3 bases: TGTGCCAGCAGTCCCCTCCTTAACACTGAAGCTTTCTTT. Amino acids: CASSPLLNTEAFF.

V is TRBV4-1 and J is TRBJ1-2; D is perhaps TRBD1 (5 bases). Trimming removed 4 bases from V and 4 bases from J, with 22 bases in between. This CDR3 is built from 17 residues. Germline V gene sequence: CDR1 MGHRA, CDR2 YSYEKL. CDR3 region: CASSLQSGPGKRYGYTF. CDR3 nucleotides: TGCGCCAGCAGCCTCCAGTCGGGCCCAGGGAAACGCTATGGCTACACCTTC.

CDR3 residues: CASSLPSSYEQYF. The DNA of the CDR3 is TGTGCCAGCAGTTTACCCAGCTCCTACGAGCAGTACTTC. The chain links TRBV28 to TRBJ2-7; D not resolved. The CDR3 consists of 13 residues. Germline V gene lookup returns CDR1 MDHEN and CDR2 SYDVKM. V lost 2 bases and J lost 0, with 5 bases in between. Filled out from reference TRBV28 and TRBJ2-7, the complete variable domain reads DVKVTQSSRYLVKRTGEKVFLECVQDMDHENMFWYRQDPGLGLRLIYFSYDVKMKEKGDIPEGYSVSREKKERFSLILESASTNQTSMYLCASSLPSSYEQYFGPGTRLTVT.

This rearrangement joins TRBV5-1 to TRBJ2-7, with 14 bases fitting TRBD2. Trimming at V came to 5 bases and at J to 5 bases, leaving 6 bases not matched to a gene. Germline-derived CDR1 and CDR2 are SGHRS and YFSETQ. The CDR3 has 15 residues. The CDR3 bases are TGCGCCAGCAGAGCCGGGACTAGCGGGAGTAACGAGCAGTACTTC. Encoded protein: CASRAGTSGSNEQYF.

This chain links TRBV5-4 with TRBJ2-2, with D possibly matching TRBD1 (5 bases). Trimming shortened V by 4 bases and J by 6 bases, and 13 bases separated the two germline ends. This CDR3 has 14 residues. The germline CDR1 and CDR2 sequences are SGHNT and YYREEE (reference sequence). The CDR3 loop reads CASSHRQTAGELFF. DNA of the CDR3: TGTGCCAGCAGCCATAGACAGACAGCCGGGGAGCTGTTTTTT.

This clone appeared a single time. This sequence joins TRBV19 and TRBJ1-1; no firm D call. Germline-derived CDR1 and CDR2 are LNHDA and SQIVND (reference sequence). V lost 6 bases to trimming and J lost 1 base, with 9 bases between them. The CDR3 contains 13 residues. Here the CDR3 DNA reads TGTGCCAGTAGCTCAAGGACGAACACTGAAGCTTTCTTT. Its protein product is CASSSRTNTEAFF.

The genes are TRBV15 and TRBJ2-7; the D is unclear. Germline values: CDR1 LNHNV, CDR2 YYDKDF (reference sequence). There are 13 residues in the CDR3. V gave up 4 bases and J gave up 1 base, with 8 bases separating them. CDR3 DNA sequence: TGTGCCACCAGCAACTCAAGATCCTACGAGCAGTACTTC. Protein: CATSNSRSYEQYF.

V gene TRBV6-1 combines with J gene TRBJ1-6; perhaps TRBD1 as D (6 bases). The CDR3 loop spans 15 amino acids. The V end was cut by 0 bases, the J end by 10 bases, with 13 bases between. Germline-derived CDR1 and CDR2 are MNHNS and SASEGT. DNA for the CDR3: TGTGCCAGCAGTGAAGCAGGGGGGGGTAGATCACCCCTCCACTTT. Its translation is CASSEAGGGRSPLHF.

The chain combines TRBV9 with TRBJ1-1; the D gene is possibly TRBD1 (5 bases). Trimming removed 4 bases from V and 0 bases from J, with 7 bases in between. The length of the CDR3 is 13 residues. In germline, CDR1 is SGDLS, CDR2 YYNGEE. The CDR3 coding sequence is TGTGCCAGCAGCATGACAGTGAACACTGAAGCTTTCTTT. Residues: CASSMTVNTEAFF.

The J gene is TRBJ1-4, the V gene TRBV29-1; TRBD1 matches at 7 bases. This CDR3 spans 13 amino acids. V gave up 5 bases and J gave up 7 bases; unmatched junction bases: 7. The germline V gene has CDR1 SQVTM and CDR2 ANQGSEA. DNA for the CDR3: TGCAGCGTTATATGGGGGACAGCTGAAAAACTGTTTTTT. The encoded protein is CSVIWGTAEKLFF.

This clone came up once. The chain joins TRBV5-1 to TRBJ2-1; 11 bases agree with TRBD1. Germline assignment: CDR1 SGHRS and CDR2 YFSETQ. Trimming at V came to 0 bases and at J to 6 bases, leaving 2 bases not matched to a gene. The CDR3 is made up of 15 amino acids. In DNA form, the CDR3 reads TGCGCCAGCAGCTTGGAGGGGACAGGGGGCAATGAGCAGTTCTTC. It encodes CASSLEGTGGNEQFF.

The gene calls are TRBV7-2 and TRBJ2-7; D possibly corresponds to TRBD1 (6 bases). The germline V and J ends were trimmed by 5 bases and 4 bases, with 12 bases remaining between them. Germline-derived CDR1 and CDR2 are SGHTA and FQGNSA. This CDR3 contains 13 residues. The chain's CDR3 is CASSRFTGYEQYF. Written as DNA, the CDR3 is TGTGCCAGCAGCCGGTTCACAGGGTACGAGCAGTACTTC.

The chain joins TRBV7-2 to TRBJ2-1, with D tentatively TRBD2 (6 bases). The CDR3 loop spans 17 amino acids. Trimming pared 5 bases from V and 0 bases from J, leaving 17 bases between. Germline lookup yields CDR1 SGHTA and CDR2 FQGNSA. The CDR3 DNA follows: TGTGCCAGCAGCCCCACCAGTAGGCGGGGCTCCTACAATGAGCAGTTCTTC. Protein: CASSPTSRRGSYNEQFF.

The chain uses TRBV4-1 and TRBJ1-2, with D maybe TRBD1 (5 bases). CDR3 length: 14 residues. CDR1 is MGHRA, CDR2 YSYEKL, per germline. Trimming removed 3 bases from V and 4 bases from J, with 12 bases in between. The CDR3: CASSQTGDLYGYTF. CDR3 nucleotide sequence: TGCGCCAGCAGCCAGACGGGGGATCTCTATGGCTACACCTTC.

The V and J genes are TRBV5-6 and TRBJ2-2; D is uncertain. Trimming stripped 0 bases from V and 0 bases from J, with 6 bases between. The CDR3 sequence is 15 residues long. Germline values: CDR1 SGHDT, CDR2 YYEEEE. CDR3 sequence: CASSLEVTNTGELFF. The CDR3 coding sequence is TGTGCCAGCAGCTTGGAAGTCACGAACACCGGGGAGCTGTTTTTT.

The V call is TRBV5-1, the J call TRBJ2-7; TRBD1 matches 7 bases. After removal of 0 bases from V and 3 bases from J, the junction contained 3 bases not matched to a gene. The V gene's germline CDR1 is SGHRS and CDR2 YFSETQ. There are 14 residues in the CDR3. The CDR3 sequence: CASSLAGQNYEQYF. In DNA, the CDR3 is TGCGCCAGCAGCTTGGCGGGACAGAACTACGAGCAGTACTTC.

This chain uses TRBV27 with TRBJ2-5; 7 bases fit TRBD2. Germline CDR1 MNHEY, CDR2 SMNVEV (reference sequence). This CDR3 contains 17 residues. Unmatched junction bases numbered 7, after V lost 0 bases and J lost 0 bases. CDR3: CASSLSPPLADQETQYF. The CDR3, as DNA: TGTGCCAGCAGTTTATCGCCCCCTCTAGCGGACCAAGAGACCCAGTACTTC.

This chain joins TRBV19 and TRBJ1-5; 8 positions match TRBD1. V shed 7 bases, J shed 2 bases, and the junction held 7 bases outside the gene matches. The CDR3 is made up of 15 amino acids. CDR1 and CDR2 (germline): LNHDA, SQIVND (reference sequence). In DNA, the CDR3 is TGTGCCAGTACCTACTCACAGGGGGGCAATCAGCCCCAGCATTTT. Translating it yields CASTYSQGGNQPQHF.

V is TRBV5-1 and J is TRBJ1-2, with TRBD1 matching over 8 bases. The CDR3 totals 12 residues. CDR1 is SGHRS, CDR2 YFSETQ, per germline. V lost 0 bases to trimming and J lost 10 bases; unmatched junction nucleotides: 2. The chain's CDR3 is CASSLAGGDYTF. CDR3 in DNA: TGCGCCAGCAGCTTGGCAGGGGGCGACTACACCTTC. Full variable domain (outside the CDR3, taken from reference TRBV5-1 and TRBJ1-2): KAGVTQTPRYLIKTRGQQVTLSCSPISGHRSVSWYQQTPGQGLQFLFEYFSETQRNKGNFPGRFSGRQFSNSRSEMNVSTLELGDSALYLCASSLAGGDYTFGSGTRLTVV.